This TCR beta chain was documented in a study of blood T cell repertoires in COVID-19. Turning to the study itself: The origin of the acute and convalescent COVID-19 samples was the United States, Italy and Spain. PBMCs, B-cell-depleted T cells, or T cells were the source of the cDNA or gDNA that made up the material.

Unmatched junction bases numbered 8, after V lost 6 bases and J lost 5 bases. The germline V gene encodes CDR1 ENHRY and CDR2 SYGVKD. The CDR3 sequence is 17 residues long. In the original analysis: By means of reference gene primer amplification, nucleated cell counts were estimated. Repertoires were generated with immunoSEQ multiplex PCR, while TCRdb's copy carries only in-frame clones and drops some. The V and J calls and clone size are taken from that table; D and trimming were inferred from the DNA. Of about 170,000 clones in the sample, roughly 80% are singletons; the top ten hold approximately 14%.

The V call is TRBV10-3, the J call TRBJ2-1; 15 positions match TRBD2. The sample was peripheral blood. The receptor comes from a man aged 18 to 29 with active or convalescent COVID-19. CDR3 in DNA: TGTGCCATCAGCCGGACTAGCGGGGGGGCAACCAACAATGAGCAGTTCTTC. This codes for CAISRTSGGATNNEQFF.